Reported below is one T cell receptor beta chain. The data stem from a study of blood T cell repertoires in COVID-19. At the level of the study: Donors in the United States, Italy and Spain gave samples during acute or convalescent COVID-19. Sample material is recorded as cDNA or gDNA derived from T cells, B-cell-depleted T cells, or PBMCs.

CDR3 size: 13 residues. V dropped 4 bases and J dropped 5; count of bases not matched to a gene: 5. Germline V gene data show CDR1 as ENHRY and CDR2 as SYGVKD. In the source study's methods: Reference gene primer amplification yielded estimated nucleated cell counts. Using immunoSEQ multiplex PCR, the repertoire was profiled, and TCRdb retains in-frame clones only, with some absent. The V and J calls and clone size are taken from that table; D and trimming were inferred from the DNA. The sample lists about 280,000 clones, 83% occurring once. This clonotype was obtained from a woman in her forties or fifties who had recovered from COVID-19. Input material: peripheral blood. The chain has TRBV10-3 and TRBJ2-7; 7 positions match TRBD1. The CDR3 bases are TGTGCCATCAGTGCAGCCGGGACAGACGAGCAGTACTTC. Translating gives CAISAAGTDEQYF.